The 30 T cell receptor beta chains below all came from one sample that was sequenced in a study of OX40 agonist ivuxolimab in advanced cancers. The table came from immunoSEQ multiplex PCR; TCRdb's copy has only in-frame clones and leaves some out. The table has about 50,000 clones, about 88% seen once; the top ten hold around 1%. Specimen: CD4+ or CD8+ T cells sorted from blood, collected in a trial of the OX40 agonist ivuxolimab. The receptors derive from an adult with an advanced solid tumor such as melanoma, head and neck, liver or kidney cancer.

V gene TRBV9 combines with J gene TRBJ2-1, with TRBD2 identical over 11 bases. The V gene end was trimmed by 0 bases and the J gene end by 5 bases; junction bases not matched to a gene: 1. Germline values: CDR1 SGDLS, CDR2 YYNGEE. This CDR3 is 15 amino acids long. In DNA, the CDR3 is TGTGCCAGCAGCGTAGTACTAGCGGGAGACAATGAGCAGTTCTTC. Translating gives CASSVVLAGDNEQFF.

V gene TRBV6-6 combines with J gene TRBJ1-5; 7 nucleotides match TRBD1. Germline CDR1 is MNHNY and CDR2 is SVGAGI (reference sequence). With V trimmed by 5 bases and J by 4 bases, 5 bases remained unmatched. This CDR3 contains 14 residues. CDR3 bases: TGTGCCAGCAGTCCTCGACAGGGTAATCAGCCCCAGCATTTT. This codes for CASSPRQGNQPQHF.

The chain employs TRBV6-1 and TRBJ1-5; D not certain. The germline V gene encodes CDR1 MNHNS and CDR2 SASEGT. Trimming pared 8 bases from V and 1 base from J, leaving 12 bases between. This CDR3 has 14 residues. In nucleotides, the CDR3 is TGTGCCAGCGGGAGGCCAAACAGCAATCAGCCCCAGCATTTT. This translates into CASGRPNSNQPQHF.

The rearrangement joins TRBV20-1 to TRBJ2-7; no definite D call. Per germline, CDR1 DFQATT and CDR2 SNEGSKA (reference sequence). CDR3 length equals 11 residues. V was cut by 4 bases and J by 0 bases, with 4 bases left in between. This chain's CDR3 is CSATPSYEQYF. CDR3 bases: TGCAGTGCTACCCCCTCCTACGAGCAGTACTTC.

This chain joins TRBV19 and TRBJ1-5; a weak D match, TRBD1 (6 bases). Trimming stripped 5 bases from V and 4 bases from J, with 9 bases between. CDR1 is LNHDA, CDR2 SQIVND, per germline (reference sequence). This CDR3 region has 13 residues. CDR3 amino acids: CASSGQTNQPQHF. The CDR3 DNA is TGTGCCAGTAGTGGACAGACGAATCAGCCCCAGCATTTT.

This clone was recorded only once. This chain uses TRBV9 with TRBJ2-7; 7 bases are shared with TRBD1. This CDR3 is 15 amino acids long. The J segment lost 1 base and the V segment lost 3 bases, leaving 7 bases of the junction unmatched. Germline CDR1 is SGDLS and CDR2 is YYNGEE. CDR3 DNA: TGTGCCAGCAGCGCAGAGACAGGGAGATCCTACGAGCAGTACTTC. It encodes CASSAETGRSYEQYF. The complete variable domain, with remaining parts taken from reference TRBV9 and TRBJ2-7, reads DSGVTQTPKHLITATGQRVTLRCSPRSGDLSVYWYQQSLDQGLQFLIQYYNGEERAKGNILERFSAQQFPDLHSELNLSSLELGDSALYFCASSAETGRSYEQYFGPGTRLTVT.

This rearrangement joins TRBV28 to TRBJ2-1, with 9 bases fitting TRBD2. The V gene's germline CDR1 is MDHEN and CDR2 SYDVKM. The CDR3 is 16 amino acids. The V segment lost 1 base and the J segment 6 bases; nucleotides outside the gene matches: 7. CDR3: CASSLSPSGALNEQFF. The CDR3 DNA reads TGTGCCAGCAGTTTATCACCTAGCGGGGCTCTCAATGAGCAGTTCTTC.

This chain links TRBV4-3 with TRBJ2-7, with unresolved D. CDR1 and CDR2 from the germline V gene are LGHNA and YSLEER. The CDR3 is 15 amino acids. V shed 4 bases and J shed 0 bases, with 13 bases lying between them. The CDR3 DNA is TGCGCCAGCAGCCCGGTTGCGGAGCACTCCTACGAGCAGTACTTC. Translating gives CASSPVAEHSYEQYF.

The CDR3 sequence: CASSQGIGPLTEQYF. The CDR3 coding sequence is TGTGCCAGCAGCCAAGGGATTGGGCCCTTAACCGAGCAGTACTTC. J is TRBJ2-7 and V is TRBV11-1; D is unresolved. CDR3 size: 15 residues. Germline-derived CDR1 and CDR2 are SGHAT and FQDESV (reference sequence). The V and J ends lost 5 bases and 6 bases respectively, with 20 bases between them.

The count of this clone is one. The V and J genes are TRBV6-1 and TRBJ2-3; 11 bases are shared with TRBD1. The CDR3 has 14 amino acids. Germline CDR1 is MNHNS and CDR2 is SASEGT. Unmatched junction bases numbered 7, after V lost 5 bases and J lost 9 bases. The CDR3 DNA follows: TGTGCCAGCAGTCCCAGTTGGACAGGGGGCACGCAGTATTTT. This sequence encodes CASSPSWTGGTQYF.

The chain couples TRBV29-1 to TRBJ2-7; D not certain. The CDR3 spans 15 residues. From germline, CDR1 is SQVTM and CDR2 ANQGSEA. The V end was cut by 7 bases, the J end by 0 bases, with 19 bases between. The DNA for the CDR3 is TGCAGCGCCTTAAGGCCAGGCAGTCGCTCCTACGAGCAGTACTTC. This encodes CSALRPGSRSYEQYF.

The J gene is TRBJ1-3, the V gene TRBV27, with TRBD1 matching over 8 bases. The CDR3 runs 17 residues. V lost 5 bases, J lost 4 bases, and 13 bases stayed unmatched. CDR1 and CDR2 from the germline V gene are MNHEY and SMNVEV (reference sequence). The CDR3 spells CASSPSSRTGLGNTIYF. The CDR3 bases are TGTGCCAGCAGTCCATCAAGTAGGACAGGGTTAGGAAACACCATATATTTT.

The chain is built from TRBV13 and TRBJ1-4; D is perhaps TRBD1 (6 bases). Germline V gene sequence: CDR1 PRHDT, CDR2 FYEKMQ (reference sequence). V dropped 4 bases and J dropped 7 bases, with 19 bases sitting between them. This CDR3 is built from 16 residues. CDR3: CASSWEQTDRPEKLFF. Written as DNA, the CDR3 is TGTGCCAGCAGCTGGGAACAGACTGACAGGCCTGAAAAACTGTTTTTT.

This chain uses TRBV7-2 with TRBJ1-4; no clear D gene. This CDR3 is 15 amino acids long. Germline CDR1 is SGHTA and CDR2 is FQGNSA. V was clipped by 3 bases and J by 3 bases, with 11 bases between them. CDR3 residues: CASSFSRQPNEKLFF. The CDR3 DNA reads TGTGCCAGCAGCTTTAGTCGGCAGCCTAATGAAAAACTGTTTTTT. Using reference TRBV7-2 and TRBJ1-4 for the parts outside the CDR3, the full variable domain is GAGVSQSPSNKVTEKGKDVELRCDPISGHTALYWYRQSLGQGLEFLIYFQGNSAPDKSGLPSDRFSAERTGGSVSTLTIQRTQQEDSAVYLCASSFSRQPNEKLFFGSGTQLSVL.

The J gene is TRBJ2-1, the V gene TRBV15, with 10 nucleotides matching TRBD2. The V and J ends lost 1 base and 9 bases, in that order; junction bases with no gene match: 15. CDR3 length: 18 residues. The germline V gene has CDR1 LNHNV and CDR2 YYDKDF (reference sequence). The CDR3 spells CATSRAQLAGNKVAEQFF. The DNA for the CDR3 is TGTGCCACCAGCAGAGCTCAACTAGCGGGAAACAAAGTTGCTGAGCAGTTCTTC.

This clone appeared once. The V call is TRBV9, the J call TRBJ2-2; TRBD2 matches 7 bases. Germline trimming cut 4 bases from V and 2 bases from J; bases unmatched to any gene: 5. There are 15 residues in the CDR3. The germline gives CDR1 SGDLS, CDR2 YYNGEE. The CDR3 DNA is TGTGCCAGCAGCTCTGGACTAGAAAACACCGGGGAGCTGTTTTTT. Its translation is CASSSGLENTGELFF.

The chain links TRBV11-2 to TRBJ2-3, with D perhaps matching TRBD2 (6 bases). This CDR3 has 14 amino acids. Germline CDR1 is SGHAT and CDR2 is FQNNGV. Trimming pared 1 base from V and 2 bases from J, leaving 7 bases between. This CDR3 is CASSLGTNTDTQYF. The CDR3, as DNA: TGTGCCAGCAGCTTAGGGACTAACACAGATACGCAGTATTTT.

The chain recombines TRBV6-5 with TRBJ1-6, with a tentative D call TRBD1 (5 bases). Germline CDR1 and CDR2: MNHEY and SVGAGI. There are 15 residues in the CDR3. V was pared by 6 bases and J by 8 bases, with 17 bases between. DNA for the CDR3: TGTGCCAGCAGAAGACAGTGGACGCCAGATTCACCCCTCCACTTT. Amino acids: CASRRQWTPDSPLHF.

This clone showed up just once. The chain is built from TRBV7-2 and TRBJ2-1, with 13 bases fitting TRBD2. Germline values: CDR1 SGHTA, CDR2 FQGNSA. After removal of 5 bases from V and 7 bases from J, the junction contained 8 bases not matched to a gene. This CDR3 spans 16 amino acids. As DNA, the CDR3 is TGTGCCAGCAGCCCCACTAGCGGGAGGGCCGCGAATGAGCAGTTCTTC. Translation: CASSPTSGRAANEQFF.

J is TRBJ2-3 and V is TRBV27, with 9 nucleotides matching TRBD1. This CDR3 comprises 15 residues. Germline V gene lookup returns CDR1 MNHEY and CDR2 SMNVEV (reference sequence). J gave up 0 bases and V 10 bases, and 8 bases lay outside the gene matches. CDR3 sequence: CATNHRGPSTDTQYF. CDR3 sequence (DNA): TGTGCCACCAACCACAGGGGGCCTAGCACAGATACGCAGTATTTT.

This clone has just one count. The CDR3 coding sequence is TGTGCCAGCAGTGAAGGCCAGGGGGGGCCCTACAATGAGCAGTTCTTC. Translating gives CASSEGQGGPYNEQFF. The genes are TRBV6-1 and TRBJ2-1, with D perhaps given as TRBD1 or TRBD2 (7 bases each). Germline lookup yields CDR1 MNHNS and CDR2 SASEGT. V lost 1 base to trimming and J lost 2 bases, with 12 bases between them. This CDR3 is built from 16 residues.

This chain connects TRBV18 to TRBJ2-5; TRBD1 or TRBD2 may be the D gene (5 bases each). Trimming removed 2 bases from V and 4 bases from J, with 11 bases in between. The CDR3 contains 14 residues. Per germline, CDR1 KGHSH and CDR2 LQKENI. CDR3 amino acids: CASSPIGALETQYF. The CDR3 coding sequence is TGTGCCAGCTCACCAATCGGGGCGCTAGAGACCCAGTACTTC.

The chain combines TRBV28 with TRBJ2-1, with 13 nucleotides matching TRBD2. V dropped 8 bases and J dropped 15; count of bases not matched to a gene: 25. The CDR3 spans 18 residues. Germline CDR1 MDHEN, CDR2 SYDVKM. CDR3 in amino acids: CASGPGQGVGGLAGVMFF. CDR3 nucleotides: TGTGCCAGCGGCCCGGGACAGGGAGTTGGTGGACTAGCGGGAGTGATGTTCTTC.

The rearrangement links TRBV18 to TRBJ2-5; no definite D call. V lost 3 bases and J lost 5, with 13 bases in between. The CDR3 length is 14 residues. Germline V gene data show CDR1 as KGHSH and CDR2 as LQKENI. CDR3 amino acids: CASSPSVTRETQYF. The CDR3 bases are TGTGCCAGCTCACCCTCCGTGACGAGGGAGACCCAGTACTTC.

J is TRBJ2-5 and V is TRBV9; 8 nucleotides match TRBD2. CDR3 length: 16 residues. Trimming removed 0 bases from V and 0 bases from J; junction bases left unmatched: 4. The germline V gene encodes CDR1 SGDLS and CDR2 YYNGEE. This CDR3 is CASSVAPSGYQETQYF. In DNA form, the CDR3 reads TGTGCCAGCAGCGTAGCCCCTAGCGGGTACCAAGAGACCCAGTACTTC.

The rearrangement joins TRBV27 to TRBJ2-1; no clear D. CDR1 and CDR2 from the germline V gene are MNHEY and SMNVEV (reference sequence). The CDR3 spans 16 residues. Trimming removed 1 base from V and 0 bases from J, with 10 bases in between. The CDR3 DNA reads TGTGCCAGCAGTTTATTAGGAAAAAGCTCCTACAATGAGCAGTTCTTC. This gives the protein CASSLLGKSSYNEQFF.

The chain links TRBV28 to TRBJ1-5; 8 bases are a match to TRBD1. The junction had 15 bases not matched to a gene; V was cut back by 5 bases and J by 15 bases. CDR3 length: 14 residues. CDR1 and CDR2 (germline): MDHEN, SYDVKM. This CDR3 reads CASSPMTGAWGLHF. In DNA form, the CDR3 reads TGTGCCAGCAGTCCCATGACAGGGGCCTGGGGATTGCATTTT.

The genes are TRBV7-2 and TRBJ1-5; D is possibly TRBD1 (6 bases). CDR3 length: 13 residues. Germline CDR1 SGHTA, CDR2 FQGNSA. Trimming took 8 bases from V and 7 from J, leaving 15 bases between them. CDR3 DNA: TGTGCCAGCTGTTGGGGGCTAGGGCAGCCCCAGCATTTT. Encoded protein: CASCWGLGQPQHF.

This chain links TRBV2 with TRBJ2-7; 7 bases match TRBD1. In germline, CDR1 is SNHLY, CDR2 FYNNEI. Germline trimming cut 4 bases from V and 3 bases from J; bases unmatched to any gene: 3. This CDR3 has 13 amino acids. CDR3 amino acids: CASSGQGVYEQYF. The CDR3 DNA reads TGTGCCAGCAGTGGCCAGGGGGTCTACGAGCAGTACTTC. Looking up the rest from reference TRBV2 and TRBJ2-7 gives the full variable domain: EPEVTQTPSHQVTQMGQEVILRCVPISNHLYFYWYRQILGQKVEFLVSFYNNEISEKSEIFDDQFSVERPDGSNFTLKIRSTKLEDSAMYFCASSGQGVYEQYFGPGTRLTVT.

The chain recombines TRBV27 with TRBJ2-3, with D possibly TRBD2 on 6 matching bases. V shed 3 bases and J shed 7 bases, with 11 bases lying between them. The V gene's germline CDR1 is MNHEY and CDR2 SMNVEV (reference sequence). This CDR3 is built from 13 residues. The DNA of the CDR3 is TGTGCCAGCAGTTTTTCCAGCGGGTATACGCAGTATTTT. Amino acids: CASSFSSGYTQYF.